Below, 22 T cell receptor beta chains from the same sample are listed, as sequenced in a study of blood T cells in healthy people across ages. Together with a sample-barcoded 5' primer, a J-beta primer mix was included in a second PCR lasting 7 to 11 cycles. TCRdb used MiXCR to reprocess the 5' RACE reads, holding one entry per CDR3 protein. The sample yields about 2 million distinct CDR3 sequences, 40% to 55% seen once. The sample taken for sequencing was blood. The source is a woman between 40 and 55 years old in good health.

In nucleotides, the CDR3 is TGCAGTGCTAGAGATCCTTCAGGTGGGGCAGACTACAATGAGCAGTTCTTC. Translated, it gives CSARDPSGGADYNEQFF. This chain links TRBV20-1 with TRBJ2-1; perhaps TRBD1 as D (5 bases). V was cut by 0 bases and J by 3 bases, with 18 bases left in between. Germline CDR1 and CDR2: DFQATT and SNEGSKA (reference sequence). The CDR3 runs to 17 residues.

V gene TRBV5-1 combines with J gene TRBJ1-1, with 8 nucleotides matching TRBD1. This CDR3 contains 15 residues. With 4 bases clipped from V and 5 bases from J, the junction kept 10 bases outside the gene matches. CDR1 is SGHRS, CDR2 YFSETQ, per germline. CDR3 nucleotides: TGCGCCAGCAGCCCGGCCTCAGGGGGCAAGACTGAAGCTTTCTTT. Translation gives CASSPASGGKTEAFF. The complete variable domain, with remaining parts taken from reference TRBV5-1 and TRBJ1-1, reads KAGVTQTPRYLIKTRGQQVTLSCSPISGHRSVSWYQQTPGQGLQFLFEYFSETQRNKGNFPGRFSGRQFSNSRSEMNVSTLELGDSALYLCASSPASGGKTEAFFGQGTRLTVV.

The rearrangement links TRBV29-1 to TRBJ2-1; 10 positions agree with TRBD2. V was pared by 7 bases and J by 6 bases, with 12 bases of the junction left unmatched. Germline CDR1 reads SQVTM; CDR2 reads ANQGSEA. The CDR3 runs to 15 residues. CDR3 sequence: CSGVVAGGVVNEQFF. CDR3 coding DNA: TGCAGCGGCGTCGTAGCGGGGGGTGTGGTCAATGAGCAGTTCTTC.

The chain combines TRBV5-1 with TRBJ2-4, with 13 bases matching TRBD2. This CDR3 contains 14 residues. CDR1 SGHRS and CDR2 YFSETQ come from the germline V gene. V was pared by 3 bases and J by 10 bases, with 4 bases of the junction left unmatched. CDR3 coding DNA: TGCGCCAGCAGCTACGGGACTAGCGGGACGATTCAGTACTTC. Translating it yields CASSYGTSGTIQYF.

In nucleotides, the CDR3 is TGTGCCACTAAAGACCAAGGAGGTGAAAAACTGTTTTTT. Translation gives CATKDQGGEKLFF. This chain joins TRBV2 and TRBJ1-4, with D unresolved. Germline CDR1 reads SNHLY; CDR2 reads FYNNEI. V lost 10 bases and J 7 bases, leaving 16 bases between the germline ends. This CDR3 is built from 13 residues.

This clonotype was seen only a few times. This sequence joins TRBV12-3 or TRBV12-4 and TRBJ2-5; D gene uncertain. The length of the CDR3 is 15 residues. With 5 bases removed from V and 3 bases from J, the gap between germline ends came to 16 bases. CDR3 sequence (DNA): TGTGCCAGCAGTCTTTATAGGTTGAACGAAGAGACCCAGTACTTC. Amino acid sequence: CASSLYRLNEETQYF.

This rearrangement joins TRBV7-8 to TRBJ1-2; 9 bases agree with TRBD1. The CDR3 covers 16 residues. With 0 bases clipped from V and 7 bases from J, the junction kept 9 bases outside the gene matches. CDR1 and CDR2 from the germline V gene are SGHVS and FQNEAQ. The CDR3 loop reads CASSLAHTGTGSGYTF. As DNA, the CDR3 is TGTGCCAGCAGCTTAGCTCATACCGGGACAGGGTCTGGCTACACCTTC. Supplemented by reference TRBV7-8 and TRBJ1-2, the full variable domain reads GAGVSQSPRYKVAKRGQDVALRCDPISGHVSLFWYQQALGQGPEFLTYFQNEAQLDKSGLPSDRFFAERPEGSVSTLKIQRTQQEDSAVYLCASSLAHTGTGSGYTFGSGTRLTVV.

The V gene is TRBV20-1, the J gene TRBJ2-3, with 10 bases matching TRBD2. The CDR3 has 15 amino acids. V was clipped by 4 bases and J by 6 bases; unmatched bases: 10. Germline V lookup: CDR1 DFQATT, CDR2 SNEGSKA (reference sequence). Here the CDR3 reads CSANPQAGGKDTQYF. The CDR3, as DNA: TGCAGTGCTAATCCCCAAGCGGGGGGGAAGGATACGCAGTATTTT.

The chain joins TRBV5-5 to TRBJ2-3; the D is unclear. V was trimmed by 2 bases and J by 5 bases, leaving 15 bases between them. The germline CDR1 and CDR2 sequences are SGHKS and YYEKEE (reference sequence). The CDR3 spans 15 residues. In DNA, the CDR3 is TGTGCCAGCAGCTTTCGAACAATTCAGATAGATACGCAGTATTTT. This encodes CASSFRTIQIDTQYF.

The V call is TRBV20-1, the J call TRBJ1-2; 9 nucleotides agree with TRBD1. Germline trimming cut 5 bases from V and 2 bases from J; bases unmatched to any gene: 9. The germline gives CDR1 DFQATT, CDR2 SNEGSKA (reference sequence). There are 15 residues in the CDR3. CDR3 residues: CSAPDRGRTNYGYTF. The CDR3 DNA reads TGCAGTGCTCCGGACAGGGGACGGACCAACTATGGCTACACCTTC.

The chain uses TRBV28 and TRBJ2-4, with TRBD1 identical over 7 bases. CDR1 MDHEN and CDR2 SYDVKM come from the germline V gene. The trim removed 4 bases at V and 2 bases at J, leaving 8 bases unmatched. CDR3 length: 16 amino acids. DNA for the CDR3: TGTGCCAGCAGTTCCCCCGCGACAGGGTCCAAAAACATTCAGTACTTC. Protein product: CASSSPATGSKNIQYF. Full variable domain (rest looked up from reference TRBV28 and TRBJ2-4): DVKVTQSSRYLVKRTGEKVFLECVQDMDHENMFWYRQDPGLGLRLIYFSYDVKMKEKGDIPEGYSVSREKKERFSLILESASTNQTSMYLCASSSPATGSKNIQYFGAGTRLSVL.

A few counts support this clonotype. J is TRBJ2-5 and V is TRBV7-2; 12 bases fit TRBD2. Per germline, CDR1 SGHTA and CDR2 FQGNSA. The CDR3 covers 16 residues. The trim removed 5 bases at V and 6 bases at J, leaving 10 bases unmatched. The CDR3 is CASSPGMTSGGKTQYF. DNA for the CDR3: TGTGCCAGCAGCCCGGGGATGACTAGCGGGGGAAAGACCCAGTACTTC. Drawing the rest from reference TRBV7-2 and TRBJ2-5, the complete variable domain is GAGVSQSPSNKVTEKGKDVELRCDPISGHTALYWYRQSLGQGLEFLIYFQGNSAPDKSGLPSDRFSAERTGGSVSTLTIQRTQQEDSAVYLCASSPGMTSGGKTQYFGPGTRLLVL.

In regard to this clonotype: One junction end disagrees with the germline gene, perhaps due to a read error. This chain connects TRBV4-3 to TRBJ2-3; TRBD2 might be the D (7 bases). The V gene's germline CDR1 is LGHNA and CDR2 YSLEER. This CDR3 comprises 15 residues. CDR3 sequence: CASGQEAGATDTQYF. The CDR3 DNA follows: TGCGCCAGCGGCCAAGAGGCGGGGGCCACAGATACGCAGTATTTT.

The chain combines TRBV7-2 with TRBJ2-4; 7 bases are a match to TRBD1. TRBJ2-5 matches the DNA end more closely, so the J call is doubtful. Germline CDR1 SGHTA, CDR2 FQGNSA. CDR3 length: 15 residues. Here the CDR3 DNA reads TGTGCCAGCAGCTTTCTACAGGGGACCGGGGAGACCCAGTACTTC. Protein product: CASSFLQGTGETQYF.

This clonotype has a single count. V usage is TRBV21-1 and J usage is TRBJ2-6; the table's TRBD1 call for D was not verified on the DNA. TRBV21-1 is described as a pseudogene. CDR3 length: 19 amino acids. The CDR3, as DNA: TGTGCCAGCAGCAAAGGGGGCCGGCCAGGACACCCTGGGGCCAACGTCCTGACTTTC. This codes for CASSKGGRPGHPGANVLTF.

The gene calls are TRBV3-1 and TRBJ2-3, with TRBD2 as a possible D gene (6 bases). This CDR3 region has 14 residues. V was trimmed by 6 bases and J by 3 bases, leaving 13 bases between them. Germline CDR1 LGHDT, CDR2 YNNKEL (reference sequence). Here the CDR3 DNA reads TGTGCCAGCAGTCCGACTAGGCGGACAGATACGCAGTATTTT. It translates to CASSPTRRTDTQYF.

CDR3 DNA sequence: TGTGCCAGCAGTTCGACAAGGGGACCCTTTGAAGCTTTCTTT. Encoded protein: CASSSTRGPFEAFF. The chain uses TRBV28 and TRBJ1-1; a possible D gene is TRBD1 (5 bases). Deletions cut 4 bases from V and 7 bases from J, with 16 bases between. This CDR3 spans 14 amino acids. Germline V gene lookup returns CDR1 MDHEN and CDR2 SYDVKM. Based on the CDR3 plus reference TRBV28 and TRBJ1-1, the full variable domain is DVKVTQSSRYLVKRTGEKVFLECVQDMDHENMFWYRQDPGLGLRLIYFSYDVKMKEKGDIPEGYSVSREKKERFSLILESASTNQTSMYLCASSSTRGPFEAFFGQGTRLTVV.

J is TRBJ2-6 and V is TRBV5-1; D gene unclear. The length of the CDR3 is 14 residues. Germline-derived CDR1 and CDR2 are SGHRS and YFSETQ. Trimming took 1 base from V and 2 from J, leaving 4 bases between them. DNA for the CDR3: TGCGCCAGCAGCTTGCATGCTGGGGCCAACGTCCTGACTTTC. Translation gives CASSLHAGANVLTF.

V is TRBV4-3 and J is TRBJ2-7; 11 bases fit TRBD1. V lost 4 bases and J lost 4; bases outside the gene matches: 6. The CDR3 has 15 amino acids. The V gene's germline CDR1 is LGHNA and CDR2 YSLEER. The CDR3: CASSRTGQGVYEQYF. For the CDR3, the DNA is TGCGCCAGCAGCCGGACGGGACAGGGGGTTTACGAGCAGTACTTC.

The sample holds a few counts of this clonotype. The chain recombines TRBV12-3 or TRBV12-4 with TRBJ2-5; no firm D call. Trimming removed 6 bases at V and 2 bases at J, with 10 bases between. The CDR3 contains 13 residues. The chain's CDR3 is CASRGNYQETQYF. The CDR3 nucleotides read TGTGCCAGCAGAGGGAACTATCAAGAGACCCAGTACTTC.

This chain uses TRBV6-5 with TRBJ1-6, with TRBD1 identical over 7 bases. CDR3 size: 14 residues. With 9 bases clipped from V and 3 bases from J, the junction kept 5 bases outside the gene matches. CDR1 MNHEY and CDR2 SVGAGI come from the germline V gene. The CDR3 coding sequence is TGTGCCAGAGGAGCAGGGGGCTATAATTCACCCCTCCACTTT. Protein sequence: CARGAGGYNSPLHF.

This rearrangement joins TRBV28 to TRBJ2-7; the D gene is possibly TRBD1 (6 bases). The CDR3 length is 15 residues. Germline V gene data show CDR1 as MDHEN and CDR2 as SYDVKM. Trimming removed 4 bases at V and 3 bases at J, with 16 bases between. For the CDR3, the DNA is TGTGCCAGCAGTTCCGGGACATCTGGAGACTACGAGCAGTACTTC. It encodes CASSSGTSGDYEQYF.